The rows below give T cell receptor beta chains drawn from one sample of a study of cytomegalovirus exposure and HLA in healthy donors. Here immunoSEQ multiplex PCR was the method, and the copy in TCRdb shows in-frame clones only, minus some. Here the sample spans roughly 140,000 clones, 82% being singletons. The source material was PBMCs. Every receptor here comes from a male donor in good health and CMV-seronegative. The CDR3 runs from the conserved cysteine through the conserved F or W. A D gene is named only where the DNA matches it firmly. Expanded clones get a size class; other rows say once, few or many, or leave the size out.

clone_size	d_call	j_call	v_call	cdr3_nt	cdr3_aa
NA	NA	TRBJ2-1	TRBV4-2	TGTGCCAGCAGCCAAATCTCTCACAATGAGCAGTTCTTC	CASSQISHNEQFF
once	NA	TRBJ1-1	TRBV7-9	TGTTCCAGCAGCCCACCATGGGTCCAGCGGAACACTGAAGCTTTCTTT	CSSSPPWVQRNTEAFF
few	TRBD1	TRBJ2-1	TRBV10-3	TGTGCCATCAGTGAGGACAGGGTTTTGTTAAGGAATGAGCAGTTCTTC	CAISEDRVLLRNEQFF
NA	NA	TRBJ2-7	TRBV28	TGTGCCACCCGATCTGGAGGGATCGACTCCTACGAGCAGTACTTC	CATRSGGIDSYEQYF
NA	NA	TRBJ1-3	TRBV19	TGTGCCAGTAGTAACGGACTGGGAAACACCATATATTTT	CASSNGLGNTIYF
NA	NA	TRBJ2-5	TRBV1	TGCACCAGCAGCCACCGGACTAGCGGGGGAGAGACCCAGTACTTC	CTSSHRTSGGETQYF
NA	NA	TRBJ1-5	TRBV6-6	TGTGCCAGCAGTTACTCGTTGGAGAGGGATCAGCCCCAGCATTTT	CASSYSLERDQPQHF
NA	NA	TRBJ1-6	TRBV5-1	TGCGCCAGCAGCTTGGGAACAGGGAAAGTGAATTCACCCCTCCACTTT	CASSLGTGKVNSPLHF
NA	NA	TRBJ2-2	TRBV6-1	TGTGCCAGCAGTGAGGTCCCCCGAGGGACCGGGGAGCTGTTTTTT	CASSEVPRGTGELFF
NA	NA	TRBJ2-1	TRBV7-8	TGTGCCAGCAGCTTATGGGGGGGCCCCTACAATGAGCAGTTCTTC	CASSLWGGPYNEQFF
NA	NA	TRBJ2-1	TRBV19	TGTGCCAGTAGCCGTAGACAGGCCACCCAGTTGGTGAATGAGCAGTTCTTC	CASSRRQATQLVNEQFF
NA	TRBD1	TRBJ2-1	TRBV7-3	TGTGCCAGCAGCAAACGACAGGGTTTCTATGAGCAGTTCTTC	CASSKRQGFYEQFF
few	TRBD1	TRBJ2-2	TRBV19	TGTGCCAGTAGTCTTGGACAGGGTGGAACCGGGGAGCTGTTTTTT	CASSLGQGGTGELFF
NA	NA	TRBJ2-7	TRBV5-1	TGCGCCAGCAGCTTGATGGGACAAGTCTACGAGCAGTACTTC	CASSLMGQVYEQYF
NA	TRBD1	TRBJ1-1	TRBV6-1	TGTGCCAGCAGTAAAGGGACAGGGGGGTTAAACACTGAAGCTTTCTTT	CASSKGTGGLNTEAFF
NA	NA	TRBJ2-5	TRBV2	TGTGCCAGCAATAAGGACAGAAACGAAGAGACCCAGTACTTC	CASNKDRNEETQYF
NA	NA	TRBJ2-6	TRBV5-8	TGTGCCAGCAGCTTGCGGGGAGCTGGGGCCAACGTCCTGACTTTC	CASSLRGAGANVLTF
once	TRBD1	TRBJ2-7	TRBV11-2	TGTGCCAGCAGCTCACTAAGGGACAGCTCTTACGAGCAGTACTTC	CASSSLRDSSYEQYF
NA	TRBD1	TRBJ1-2	TRBV27	TGTGCCAGCAGTCCCGGACAGGGGGCCTATGGCTACACCTTC	CASSPGQGAYGYTF
few	NA	TRBJ1-1	TRBV15	TGTGCCACCAGCAGAGTCGGGGGGTCGAACACTGAAGCTTTCTTT	CATSRVGGSNTEAFF
NA	NA	TRBJ2-7	TRBV29-1	TGCAGCGTTGAAGATGGGGCAGTTTCTTCCTACGAGCAGTACTTC	CSVEDGAVSSYEQYF
NA	TRBD1	TRBJ1-3	TRBV27	TGTGCCAGCAGTCCAACTCCGGGACAGGTTTTTGGAAACACCATATATTTT	CASSPTPGQVFGNTIYF
NA	TRBD1	TRBJ2-1	TRBV7-6	TGTGCCAGCAGCCCAAGAGAGGACAGGGGTTACAATGAGCAGTTCTTC	CASSPREDRGYNEQFF
NA	TRBD1	TRBJ2-7	TRBV27	TGTGCCAGCAGTTTATACGGGACAGGGACTTCCTACGAGCAGTACTTC	CASSLYGTGTSYEQYF
NA	NA	TRBJ2-7	TRBV25-1	TGTGCCAGCAGTCCCCGTCCTTCCTACGAGCAGTACTTC	CASSPRPSYEQYF
once	TRBD1	TRBJ2-7	TRBV4-2	TGTGCCAGCAGCCGCACAGGGGAGTTAACCTACGAGCAGTACTTC	CASSRTGELTYEQYF
NA	TRBD2	TRBJ2-5	TRBV4-3	TGCGCCAGCAGCCCGGGACTAGCGGGAGCTGAGCAGTACTTC	CASSPGLAGAEQYF
NA	TRBD2	TRBJ2-1	TRBV5-4	TGTGCCAGCAGCTTGGGAACTAGCGACGGGGGGCAGTTCTTC	CASSLGTSDGGQFF
NA	NA	TRBJ2-3	TRBV27	TGTGCGCCGACCCCAGGCCAGAACACAGATACGCAGTATTTT	CAPTPGQNTDTQYF
once	TRBD2	TRBJ2-5	TRBV2	TGTGCCAGCAGTGAGCGGCCTAGCGGGAGGATAGAGACCCAGTACTTC	CASSERPSGRIETQYF
few	NA	TRBJ1-1	TRBV9	TGTGCCAGCAGCGTGTTGGAGGTGTCCATGAACACTGAAGCTTTCTTT	CASSVLEVSMNTEAFF
NA	TRBD1	TRBJ1-2	TRBV5-6	TGTGCCAGCGGCAACATTGGACAGGGCCCTTCGAACTATGGCTACACCTTC	CASGNIGQGPSNYGYTF
NA	TRBD1	TRBJ2-5	TRBV7-6	TGTGCCAGCAGCTTAGCACAGGGGGCCGTCGAGACCCAGTACTTC	CASSLAQGAVETQYF
few	NA	TRBJ2-5	TRBV6-5	TGTGCCAGCAGCCTCGGAGAGGGAGATACAAAGACCCAGTACTTC	CASSLGEGDTKTQYF
NA	TRBD1	TRBJ1-2	TRBV10-2	TGCGCCACCCTCCCGGCCGGACAGGGCTCTAAAGGCTACACCTTC	CATLPAGQGSKGYTF
once	TRBD2	TRBJ2-5	TRBV5-1	TGCGCCAGCAGCCCGGGACTAGTTTTTAATCAAGAGACCCAGTACTTC	CASSPGLVFNQETQYF
few	TRBD2	TRBJ2-3	TRBV11-2	TGTGCCAGCAGCCCACGTCTAGCGGTCCTCACAGATACGCAGTATTTT	CASSPRLAVLTDTQYF
NA	NA	TRBJ2-3	TRBV7-9	TGTGCCAGCAGCTTAGCGAGCCGTACAGATACGCAGTATTTT	CASSLASRTDTQYF
NA	TRBD1	TRBJ2-7	TRBV5-1	TGCGCCAGCAGCTCGGCCGGGACAGGGGTTTACGAGCAGTACTTC	CASSSAGTGVYEQYF
NA	NA	TRBJ2-5	TRBV21-1	TGTGCCAGCAGCAAGTATTCCAGGGGGCTCCAAGAGACCCAGTACTTC	CASSKYSRGLQETQYF
NA	NA	TRBJ1-1	TRBV4-1	TGCGCCAGCAGCCAAGATCTCGGTATTATAAACACTGAAGCTTTCTTT	CASSQDLGIINTEAFF